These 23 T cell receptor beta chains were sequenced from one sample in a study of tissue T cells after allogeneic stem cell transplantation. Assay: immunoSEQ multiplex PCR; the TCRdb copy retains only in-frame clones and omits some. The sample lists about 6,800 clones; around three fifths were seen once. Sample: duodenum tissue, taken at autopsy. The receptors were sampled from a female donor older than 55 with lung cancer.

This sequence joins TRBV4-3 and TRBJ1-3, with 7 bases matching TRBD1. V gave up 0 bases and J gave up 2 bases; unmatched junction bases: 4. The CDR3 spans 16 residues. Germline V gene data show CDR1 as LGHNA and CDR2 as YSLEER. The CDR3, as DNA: TGCGCCAGCAGCCAAGAAATCAGGGGGGCTGGAAACACCATATATTTT. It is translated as CASSQEIRGAGNTIYF.

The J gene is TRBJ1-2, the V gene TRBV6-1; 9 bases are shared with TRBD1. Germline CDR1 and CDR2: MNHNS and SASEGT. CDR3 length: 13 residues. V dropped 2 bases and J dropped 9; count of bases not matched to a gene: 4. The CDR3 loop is CASSEFGTGSYTF. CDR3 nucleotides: TGTGCCAGCAGTGAATTCGGGACAGGGAGCTACACCTTC.

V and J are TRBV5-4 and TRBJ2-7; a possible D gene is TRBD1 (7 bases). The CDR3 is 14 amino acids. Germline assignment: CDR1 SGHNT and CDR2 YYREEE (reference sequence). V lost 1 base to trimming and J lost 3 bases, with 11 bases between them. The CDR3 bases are TGTGCCAGCAGCTTGCGACAGGGAGGCTACGAGCAGTACTTC. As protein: CASSLRQGGYEQYF. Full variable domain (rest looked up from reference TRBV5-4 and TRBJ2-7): ETGVTQSPTHLIKTRGQQVTLRCSSQSGHNTVSWYQQALGQGPQFIFQYYREEENGRGNFPPRFSGLQFPNYSSELNVNALELDDSALYLCASSLRQGGYEQYFGPGTRLTVT.

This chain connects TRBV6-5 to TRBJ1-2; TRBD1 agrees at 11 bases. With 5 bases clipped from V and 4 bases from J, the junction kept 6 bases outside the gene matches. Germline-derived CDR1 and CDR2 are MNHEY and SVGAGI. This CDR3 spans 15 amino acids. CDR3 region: CASSTDRGLSYGYTF. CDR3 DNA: TGTGCCAGCAGTACGGACAGGGGGCTGAGCTATGGCTACACCTTC.

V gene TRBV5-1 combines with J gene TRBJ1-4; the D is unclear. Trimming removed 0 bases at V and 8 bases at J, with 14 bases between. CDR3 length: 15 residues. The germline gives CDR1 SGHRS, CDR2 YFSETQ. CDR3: CASSLGGGEKEKLFF. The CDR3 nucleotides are TGCGCCAGCAGCTTGGGAGGCGGTGAAAAAGAAAAACTGTTTTTT.

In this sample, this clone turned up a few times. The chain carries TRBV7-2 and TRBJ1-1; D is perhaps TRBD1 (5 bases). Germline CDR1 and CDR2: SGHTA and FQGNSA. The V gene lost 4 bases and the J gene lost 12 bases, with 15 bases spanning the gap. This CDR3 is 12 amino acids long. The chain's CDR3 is CASSSLGVVTFF. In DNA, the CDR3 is TGTGCCAGCAGCTCGCTGGGGGTGGTAACTTTCTTT.

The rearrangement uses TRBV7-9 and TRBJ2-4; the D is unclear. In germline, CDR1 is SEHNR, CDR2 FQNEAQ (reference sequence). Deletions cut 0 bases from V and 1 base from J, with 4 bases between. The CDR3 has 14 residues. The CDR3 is CASSLAGAKNIQYF. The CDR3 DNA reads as TGTGCCAGCAGCTTAGCAGGGGCCAAAAACATTCAGTACTTC.

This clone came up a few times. Written as DNA, the CDR3 is TGTGCCAGCAGCGAGGGACAGGGAAACACCATATATTTT. This sequence encodes CASSEGQGNTIYF. The J gene is TRBJ1-3, the V gene TRBV7-2; TRBD1 matches at 7 bases. The CDR3 contains 13 residues. The ends lost 5 bases at V and 4 bases at J; junction bases unmatched: 2. In germline, CDR1 is SGHTA, CDR2 FQGNSA.

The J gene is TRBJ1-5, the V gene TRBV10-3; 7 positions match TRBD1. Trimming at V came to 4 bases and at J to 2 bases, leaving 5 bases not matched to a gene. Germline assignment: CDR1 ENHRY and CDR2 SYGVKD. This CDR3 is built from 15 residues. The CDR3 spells CAISVDRDGNQPQHF. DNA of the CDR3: TGTGCCATCAGTGTCGACAGGGATGGCAATCAGCCCCAGCATTTT.

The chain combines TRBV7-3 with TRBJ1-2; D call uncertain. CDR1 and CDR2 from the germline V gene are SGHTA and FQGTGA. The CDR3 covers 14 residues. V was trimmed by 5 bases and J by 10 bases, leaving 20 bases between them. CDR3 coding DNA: TGTGCCAGCAGCCCGTCGGGCCCCGGGGAGGACTACACCTTC. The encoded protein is CASSPSGPGEDYTF.

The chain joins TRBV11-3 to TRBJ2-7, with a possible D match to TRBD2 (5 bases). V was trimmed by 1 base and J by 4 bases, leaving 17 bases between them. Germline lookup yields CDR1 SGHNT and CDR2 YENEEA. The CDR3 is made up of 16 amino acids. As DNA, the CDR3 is TGTGCCAGCAGCTTAGGTGCCTCCCCGAGGGATTACGAGCAGTACTTC. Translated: CASSLGASPRDYEQYF.

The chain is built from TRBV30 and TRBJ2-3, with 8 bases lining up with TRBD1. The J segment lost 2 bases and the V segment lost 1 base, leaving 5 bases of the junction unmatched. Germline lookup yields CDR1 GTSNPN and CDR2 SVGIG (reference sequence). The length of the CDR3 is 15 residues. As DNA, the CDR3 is TGTGCCTGGAGTGGGCACAGGGGGGACACAGATACGCAGTATTTT. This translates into CAWSGHRGDTDTQYF.

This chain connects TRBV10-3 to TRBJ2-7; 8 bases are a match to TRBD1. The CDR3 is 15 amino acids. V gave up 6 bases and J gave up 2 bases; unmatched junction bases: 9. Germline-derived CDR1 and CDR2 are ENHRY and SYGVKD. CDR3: CAISSGGQATYEQYF. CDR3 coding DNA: TGTGCCATCAGCAGTGGGGGACAGGCAACCTACGAGCAGTACTTC.

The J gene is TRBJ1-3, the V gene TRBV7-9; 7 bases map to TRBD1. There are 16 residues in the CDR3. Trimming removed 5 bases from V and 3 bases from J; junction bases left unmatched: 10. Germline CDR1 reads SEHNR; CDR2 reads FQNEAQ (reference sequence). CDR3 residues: CASSAGQPGGGNTIYF. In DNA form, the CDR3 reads TGTGCCAGCAGCGCGGGACAGCCTGGGGGTGGAAACACCATATATTTT.

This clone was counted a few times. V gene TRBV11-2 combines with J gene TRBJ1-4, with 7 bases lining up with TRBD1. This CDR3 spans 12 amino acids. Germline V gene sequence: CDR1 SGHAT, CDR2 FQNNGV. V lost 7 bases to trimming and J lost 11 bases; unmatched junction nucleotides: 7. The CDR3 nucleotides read TGTGCCAGCACCCCTTCAGGGGGGAAACTGTTTTTT. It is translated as CASTPSGGKLFF.

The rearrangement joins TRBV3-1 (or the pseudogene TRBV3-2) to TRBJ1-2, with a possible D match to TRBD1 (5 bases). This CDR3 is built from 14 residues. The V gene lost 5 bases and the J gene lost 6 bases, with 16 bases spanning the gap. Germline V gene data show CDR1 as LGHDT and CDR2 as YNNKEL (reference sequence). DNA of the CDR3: TGTGCCAGCAGCTCCAGAGGCAGGGAGAATGGCTACACCTTC. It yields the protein CASSSRGRENGYTF.

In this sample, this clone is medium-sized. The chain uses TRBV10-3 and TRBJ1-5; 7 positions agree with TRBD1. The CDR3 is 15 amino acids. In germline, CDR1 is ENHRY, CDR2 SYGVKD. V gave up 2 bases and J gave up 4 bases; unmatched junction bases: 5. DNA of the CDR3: TGTGCCATCAGTGAGGACAGGGATGGGAATCAGCCCCAGCATTTT. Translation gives CAISEDRDGNQPQHF.

This CDR3 is CASSSGPGTGLPYGYTF. CDR3 in DNA: TGTGCCAGCAGTTCGGGGCCAGGTACAGGACTTCCCTATGGCTACACCTTC. V and J are TRBV27 and TRBJ1-2; D might be TRBD1 (5 bases). The V end lost 4 bases, the J end lost 4 bases, and 22 bases lay between the germline ends. CDR3 length equals 17 residues. Germline assignment: CDR1 MNHEY and CDR2 SMNVEV (reference sequence).

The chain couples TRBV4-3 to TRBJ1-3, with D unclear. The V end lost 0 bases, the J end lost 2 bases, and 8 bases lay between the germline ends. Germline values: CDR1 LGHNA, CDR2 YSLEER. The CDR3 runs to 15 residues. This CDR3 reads CASSQDYTAGNTIYF. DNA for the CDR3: TGCGCCAGCAGCCAAGATTACACAGCTGGAAACACCATATATTTT.

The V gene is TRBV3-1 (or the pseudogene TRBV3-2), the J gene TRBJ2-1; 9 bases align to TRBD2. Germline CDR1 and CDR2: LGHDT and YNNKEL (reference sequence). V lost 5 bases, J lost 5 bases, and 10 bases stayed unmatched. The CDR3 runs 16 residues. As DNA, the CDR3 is TGTGCCAGCAGCGGGCGACTAGCGGACGTAAACAATGAGCAGTTCTTC. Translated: CASSGRLADVNNEQFF.

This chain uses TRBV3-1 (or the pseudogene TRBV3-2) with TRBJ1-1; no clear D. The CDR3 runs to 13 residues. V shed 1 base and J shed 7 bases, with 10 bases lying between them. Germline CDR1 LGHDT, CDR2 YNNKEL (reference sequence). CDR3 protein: CASSQGVPGEAFF. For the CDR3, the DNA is TGTGCCAGCAGCCAAGGGGTTCCAGGTGAAGCTTTCTTT.

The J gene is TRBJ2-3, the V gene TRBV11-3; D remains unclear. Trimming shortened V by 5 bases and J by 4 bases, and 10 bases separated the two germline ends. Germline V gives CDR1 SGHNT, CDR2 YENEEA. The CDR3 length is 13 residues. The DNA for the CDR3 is TGTGCCAGCAGCCTGATGCGCGCAGATACGCAGTATTTT. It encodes CASSLMRADTQYF. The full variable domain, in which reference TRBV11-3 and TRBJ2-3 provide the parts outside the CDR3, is EAGVVQSPRYKIIEKKQPVAFWCNPISGHNTLYWYLQNLGQGPELLIRYENEEAVDDSQLPKDRFSAERLKGVDSTLKIQPAELGDSAVYLCASSLMRADTQYFGPGTRLTVL.

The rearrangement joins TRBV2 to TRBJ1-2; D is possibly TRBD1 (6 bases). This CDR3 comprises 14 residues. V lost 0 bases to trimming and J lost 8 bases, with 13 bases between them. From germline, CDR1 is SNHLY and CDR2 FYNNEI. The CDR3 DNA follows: TGTGCCAGCAGTGAAGCCCGACAGGCACGCGGCTACACCTTC. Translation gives CASSEARQARGYTF.